This T cell receptor beta chain was recovered during a study of CXCR3-negative and CXCR3-positive naive CD8 T cells. Turning to the study itself: Across all libraries, TRB reads numbered 110 million to 150 million, with about 1.5 +/- 0.3 million in each library. General study findings and limits: In CXCR3-positive naive cells, the TRB CDR3s were more hydrophobic than in CXCR3-negative naive cells.

The CDR3 sequence is 11 residues long. Germline assignment: CDR1 GTSNPN and CDR2 SVGIG (reference sequence). Triplicate roughly 300,000-cell sorts were made of each CD8+ T cell subset. With UMI labels, 5' RACE was used to prepare the TRB cDNA libraries. For each CDR3 protein, TCRdb gives one entry from its re-call of the 5' RACE reads, without DNA. The listing contains 120,000 or so distinct CDR3 sequences. Details on this clonotype: Its specificity is not known.

This clonotype was obtained from a human donor in good health. Some clones in this sample may be carry-over from other donors' samples. This chain joins TRBV30 and TRBJ2-7. Sequencing used naive CXCR3+ CD8+ T cells from blood. The subset denotes: CD45RO-CCR7+CD27+CD95- naive CD8+ T cells expressing CXCR3 (TNR3+). CDR3 loop: CAWSAGYEQYF.